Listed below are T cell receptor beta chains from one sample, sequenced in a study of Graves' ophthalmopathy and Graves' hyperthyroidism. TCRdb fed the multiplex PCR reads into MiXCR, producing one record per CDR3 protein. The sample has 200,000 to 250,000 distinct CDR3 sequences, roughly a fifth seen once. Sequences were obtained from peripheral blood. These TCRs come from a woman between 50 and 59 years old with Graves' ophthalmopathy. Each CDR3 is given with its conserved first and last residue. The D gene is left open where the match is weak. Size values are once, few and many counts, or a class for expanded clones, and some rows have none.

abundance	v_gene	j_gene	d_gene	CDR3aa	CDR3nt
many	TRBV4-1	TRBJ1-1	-	CASSLQGTEAFF	TGTGCCAGCAGTCTACAGGGCACTGAAGCTTTCTTT
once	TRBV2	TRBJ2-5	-	CASKGGTQYF	TGTGCCAGCAAGGGAGGGACCCAGTACTTC
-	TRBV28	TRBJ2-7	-	CASNKAYEQYF	TGTGCCAGCAACAAGGCCTACGAGCAGTACTTC
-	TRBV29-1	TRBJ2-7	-	CSVEASTGGEQYF	TGCAGCGTTGAAGCTTCCACAGGAGGGGAGCAGTACTTC
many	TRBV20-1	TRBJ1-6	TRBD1	CSAATTGVGSPLHF	TGCAGTGCAGCGACGACAGGGGTGGGGTCACCCCTCCACTTT
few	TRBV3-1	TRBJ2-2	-	CASSQPGYGTGELFF	TGTGCCAGCAGCCAACCGGGTTATGGGACCGGGGAGCTGTTTTTT
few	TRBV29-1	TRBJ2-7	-	CSVEDQGRSYEQYF	TGCAGCGTTGAAGATCAAGGCAGGAGCTACGAGCAGTACTTC
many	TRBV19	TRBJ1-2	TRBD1	CASSMRGQDGNYGYTF	TGTGCCAGTAGTATGCGTGGACAGGATGGAAACTATGGCTACACCTTC
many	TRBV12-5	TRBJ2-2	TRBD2	CASGLVGRLAGGPGELFF	TGTGCTAGTGGTTTGGTCGGGAGACTAGCGGGAGGCCCCGGGGAGCTGTTTTTT
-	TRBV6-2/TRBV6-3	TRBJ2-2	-	CASSYLGASNTGELFF	TGTGCCAGCAGTTATCTGGGGGCGTCGAACACCGGGGAGCTGTTTTTT
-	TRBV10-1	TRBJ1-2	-	CATTEGGDLVGYTF	TGCGCCACCACTGAGGGCGGCGACCTGGTCGGCTACACCTTC
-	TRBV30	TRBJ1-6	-	CAWRSNNSPLHF	TGTGCCTGGAGGTCTAATAATTCACCCCTCCACTTT
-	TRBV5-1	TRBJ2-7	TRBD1	CASSLDRGGEEQYF	TGCGCCAGCAGCTTGGACAGGGGTGGGGAAGAGCAGTACTTC
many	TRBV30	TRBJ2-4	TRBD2	CAWSVAGGNIQYF	TGTGCCTGGAGTGTAGCGGGAGGAAACATTCAGTACTTC
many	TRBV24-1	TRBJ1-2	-	CATSDGGGLHYGYTF	TGTGCCACCAGTGATGGAGGAGGGTTGCACTATGGCTACACCTTC
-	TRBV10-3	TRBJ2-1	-	CAISESGGVGRLGRYNDQFF	TGTGCCATCAGTGAGTCCGGAGGGGTGGGGCGGCTAGGGCGATACAATGATCAGTTCTTC
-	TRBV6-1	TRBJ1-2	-	CASSEVLWGYTF	TGTGCCAGCAGTGAAGTACTGTGGGGCTACACCTTC
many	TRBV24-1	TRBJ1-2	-	CATSAQHREGWGYTF	TGTGCCACCAGTGCCCAACACCGGGAGGGTTGGGGCTACACCTTC